This passage covers 10 T cell receptor beta chains from one sample sequenced in a study of response to subunit inactivated influenza vaccine. TCRdb ran MiXCR on the RT-PCR reads and lists one entry per CDR3 protein. The sample lists 800,000 to 1,000,000 distinct CDR3 sequences; around 20% were seen once. Here the sequenced sample was PBMCs from blood, taken more than 4 days after vaccination. Receptors were obtained from a man aged 50 or older who received an inactivated influenza vaccine.

CDR3 residues: CASSPYRGSTDTQYF. CDR3 DNA sequence: TGTGCCAGCTCACCCTACAGAGGAAGCACAGATACGCAGTATTTT. The V call is TRBV18, the J call TRBJ2-3, with no clear D. The CDR3 has 15 residues. Germline CDR1 and CDR2: KGHSH and LQKENI. With 3 bases removed from V and 0 bases from J, the gap between germline ends came to 10 bases.

V gene TRBV5-1 combines with J gene TRBJ2-3; 8 bases map to TRBD2. The CDR3 consists of 18 residues. The V segment lost 0 bases and the J segment 3 bases; nucleotides outside the gene matches: 12. Germline-derived CDR1 and CDR2 are SGHRS and YFSETQ. CDR3 DNA: TGCGCCAGCAGCTTGGGCGTTGTGCCGGGGGGGCCGACAGATACGCAGTATTTT. Its translation: CASSLGVVPGGPTDTQYF.

This clonotype appeared a few times. The rearrangement uses TRBV4-2 and TRBJ2-1; D might be TRBD1 or TRBD2, each matching 5 bases. The CDR3 length is 16 residues. Germline V gene sequence: CDR1 LGHNA, CDR2 YNFKEQ. Trimming took 3 bases from V and 3 from J, leaving 15 bases between them. The CDR3 protein is CASSHDLGVYYNEQFF. Written as DNA, the CDR3 is TGTGCCAGCAGCCACGACTTGGGGGTATACTACAATGAGCAGTTCTTC.

This clonotype was seen ten or more times. The chain couples TRBV4-3 to TRBJ1-2; weak D call: TRBD1 (5 bases). With 2 bases removed from V and 7 bases from J, the gap between germline ends came to 14 bases. This CDR3 contains 14 residues. From germline, CDR1 is LGHNA and CDR2 YSLEER. The chain's CDR3 is CASSQSRGGSGYTF. CDR3 coding DNA: TGCGCCAGCAGCCAAAGCCGGGGGGGAAGTGGCTACACCTTC.

In its sample, this clonotype was seen a few times. The chain carries TRBV10-3 and TRBJ2-1, with 15 bases matching TRBD2. The length of the CDR3 is 15 residues. Trimming cost V 6 bases and J 5 bases; bases outside gene matches: 2. The germline CDR1 and CDR2 sequences are ENHRY and SYGVKD. CDR3 in amino acids: CAISRTSGRDNEQFF. CDR3 nucleotide sequence: TGTGCCATCAGCCGGACTAGCGGGAGGGACAATGAGCAGTTCTTC.

The chain couples TRBV7-2 to TRBJ2-7; D unclear. CDR1 and CDR2 (germline): SGHTA, FQGNSA. The CDR3 totals 13 residues. V lost 5 bases to trimming and J lost 1 base, with 9 bases between them. CDR3 coding DNA: TGTGCCAGCAGCCGACGGTCGTCCTACGAGCAGTACTTC. Translating gives CASSRRSSYEQYF.

This clonotype has a count of ten or more. The chain couples TRBV10-3 to TRBJ2-3; a weak D match, TRBD1 (5 bases). The germline V and J ends were trimmed by 3 bases and 0 bases, with 13 bases remaining between them. Germline V gives CDR1 ENHRY, CDR2 SYGVKD. The CDR3 runs 16 residues. The CDR3 reads CAISDVGKGSTDTQYF. Here the CDR3 DNA reads TGTGCCATCAGTGATGTGGGAAAGGGGAGCACAGATACGCAGTATTTT.

About this clonotype: A junction boundary mismatches the germline segment, possibly from a read error. V usage is TRBV28 and J usage is TRBJ1-2; the match to TRBD1 covers 9 bases. The V gene's germline CDR1 is MDHEN and CDR2 SYDVKM. CDR3 length: 14 amino acids. Here the CDR3 DNA reads TGTGCCAGCAGGCTGAACATCGGGACAGGGAGCGGAGCCTTC. It specifies CASRLNIGTGSGAF.

V gene TRBV4-2 combines with J gene TRBJ1-1; tentatively, D is TRBD1 (5 bases). The V end was cut by 5 bases, the J end by 7 bases, with 17 bases between. The CDR3 totals 14 residues. Germline V gene sequence: CDR1 LGHNA, CDR2 YNFKEQ. The CDR3 is CASSSHAGEYEAFF. DNA for the CDR3: TGTGCCAGCAGCTCCCACGCGGGGGAGTATGAAGCTTTCTTT.

The chain is built from TRBV7-8 and TRBJ2-6; no reliable D call. Germline CDR1 and CDR2: SGHVS and FQNEAQ. CDR3 length: 18 residues. Trimming took off 3 bases at V and 0 bases at J, with 15 bases between the two ends. The CDR3 sequence: CASSLARLWGSGANVLTF. Here the CDR3 DNA reads TGTGCCAGCAGCTTGGCCCGCCTTTGGGGCTCTGGGGCCAACGTCCTGACTTTC.